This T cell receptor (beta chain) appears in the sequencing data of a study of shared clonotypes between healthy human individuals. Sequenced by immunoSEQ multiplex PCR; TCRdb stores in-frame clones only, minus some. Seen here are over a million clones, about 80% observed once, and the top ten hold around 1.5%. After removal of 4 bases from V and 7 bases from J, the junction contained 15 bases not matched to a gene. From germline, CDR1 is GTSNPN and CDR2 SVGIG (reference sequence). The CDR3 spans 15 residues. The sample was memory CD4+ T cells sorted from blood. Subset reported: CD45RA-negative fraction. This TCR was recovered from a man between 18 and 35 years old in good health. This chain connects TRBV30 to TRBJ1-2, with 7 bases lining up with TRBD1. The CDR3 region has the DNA TGTGCCTGGATGAGCAGGGGACAGCTTTGGAGTGGCTACACCTTC. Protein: CAWMSRGQLWSGYTF.